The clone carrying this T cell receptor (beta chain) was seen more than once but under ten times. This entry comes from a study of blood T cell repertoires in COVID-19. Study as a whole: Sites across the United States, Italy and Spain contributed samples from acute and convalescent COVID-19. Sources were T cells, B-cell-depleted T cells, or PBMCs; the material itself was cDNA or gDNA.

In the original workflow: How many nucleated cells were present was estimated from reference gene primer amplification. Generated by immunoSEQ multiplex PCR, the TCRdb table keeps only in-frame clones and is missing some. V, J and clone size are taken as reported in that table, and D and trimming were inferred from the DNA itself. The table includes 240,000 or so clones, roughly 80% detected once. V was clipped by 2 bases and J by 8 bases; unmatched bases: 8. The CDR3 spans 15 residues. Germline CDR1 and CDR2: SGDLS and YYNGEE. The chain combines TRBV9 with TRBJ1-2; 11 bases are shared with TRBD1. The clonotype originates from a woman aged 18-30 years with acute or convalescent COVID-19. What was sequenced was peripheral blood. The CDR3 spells CASSVTPGQGGGYTF. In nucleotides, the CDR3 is TGTGCCAGCAGCGTTACGCCGGGACAGGGGGGAGGCTACACCTTC.